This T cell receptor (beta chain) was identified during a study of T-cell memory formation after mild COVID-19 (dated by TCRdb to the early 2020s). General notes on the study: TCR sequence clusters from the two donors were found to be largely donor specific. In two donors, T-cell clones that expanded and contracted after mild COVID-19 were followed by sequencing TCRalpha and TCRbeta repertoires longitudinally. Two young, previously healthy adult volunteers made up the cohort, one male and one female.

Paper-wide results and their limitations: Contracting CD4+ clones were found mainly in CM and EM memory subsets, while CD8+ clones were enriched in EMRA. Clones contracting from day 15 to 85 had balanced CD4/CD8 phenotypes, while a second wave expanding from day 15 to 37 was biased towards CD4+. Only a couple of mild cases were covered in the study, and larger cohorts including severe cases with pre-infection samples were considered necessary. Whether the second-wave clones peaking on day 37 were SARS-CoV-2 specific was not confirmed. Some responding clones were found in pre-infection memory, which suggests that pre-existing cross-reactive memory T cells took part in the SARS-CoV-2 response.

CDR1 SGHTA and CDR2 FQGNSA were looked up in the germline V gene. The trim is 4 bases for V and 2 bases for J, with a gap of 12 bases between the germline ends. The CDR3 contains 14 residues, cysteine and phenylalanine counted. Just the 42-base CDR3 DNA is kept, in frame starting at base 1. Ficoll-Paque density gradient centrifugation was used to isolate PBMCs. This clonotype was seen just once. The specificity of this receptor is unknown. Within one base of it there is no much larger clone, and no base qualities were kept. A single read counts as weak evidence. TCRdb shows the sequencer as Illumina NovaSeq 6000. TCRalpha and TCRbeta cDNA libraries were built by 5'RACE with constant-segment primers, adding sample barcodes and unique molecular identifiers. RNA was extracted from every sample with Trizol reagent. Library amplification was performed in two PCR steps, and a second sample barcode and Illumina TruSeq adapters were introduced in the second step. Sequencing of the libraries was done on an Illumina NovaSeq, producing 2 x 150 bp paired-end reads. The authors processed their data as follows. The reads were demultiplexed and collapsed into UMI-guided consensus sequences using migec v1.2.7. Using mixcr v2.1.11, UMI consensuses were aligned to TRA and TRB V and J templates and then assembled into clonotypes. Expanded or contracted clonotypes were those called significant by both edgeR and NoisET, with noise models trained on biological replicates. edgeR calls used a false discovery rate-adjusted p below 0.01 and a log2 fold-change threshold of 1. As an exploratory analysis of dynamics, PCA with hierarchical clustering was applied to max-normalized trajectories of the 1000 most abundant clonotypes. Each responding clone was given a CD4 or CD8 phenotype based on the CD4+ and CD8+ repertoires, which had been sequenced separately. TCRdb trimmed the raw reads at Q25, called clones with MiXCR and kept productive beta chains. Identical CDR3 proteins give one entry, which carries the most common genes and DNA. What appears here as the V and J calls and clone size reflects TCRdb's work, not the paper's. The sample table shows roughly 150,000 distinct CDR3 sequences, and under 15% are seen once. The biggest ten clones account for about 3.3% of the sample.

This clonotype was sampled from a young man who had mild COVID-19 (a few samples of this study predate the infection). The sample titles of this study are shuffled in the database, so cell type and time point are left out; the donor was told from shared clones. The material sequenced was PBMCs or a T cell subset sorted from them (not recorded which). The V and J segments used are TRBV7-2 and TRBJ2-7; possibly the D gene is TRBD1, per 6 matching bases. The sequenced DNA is TGTGCCAGCAGCTGGGACACCGGTACCTACGAGCAGTACTTC. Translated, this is CASSWDTGTYEQYF.